The 32 T cell receptor beta chains below all came from one sample that was sequenced in a study of blood T cell repertoires in COVID-19. Clones were sequenced by immunoSEQ multiplex PCR, and TCRdb holds only the in-frame ones, with some missing. The sample lists about 34,000 clones; 80% were seen once. Sequences were obtained from peripheral blood. The receptors here all came from a man at least 80 years old with acute or convalescent COVID-19.

The CDR3 nucleotides are TGTGCCAGCAGCGATACAGGGTCTGGGGCCAACGTCCTGACTTTC. This codes for CASSDTGSGANVLTF. The chain employs TRBV11-3 and TRBJ2-6, with D perhaps matching TRBD1 (6 bases). The germline V and J ends were trimmed by 5 bases and 1 base, with 9 bases remaining between them. The CDR3 is 15 amino acids. The germline V gene encodes CDR1 SGHNT and CDR2 YENEEA.

The V and J genes are TRBV6-2 or TRBV6-3 and TRBJ2-7; 7 nucleotides agree with TRBD2. Per the germline V gene, CDR1 is MNHEY and CDR2 is SVGEGT. The J segment lost 3 bases and the V segment lost 6 bases, leaving 8 bases of the junction unmatched. The CDR3 has 14 residues. The CDR3 DNA sequence: TGTGCCAGCAGCCCCCTAGCGGATTACTACGAGCAGTACTTC. Its translation is CASSPLADYYEQYF.

This chain joins TRBV7-3 and TRBJ1-6; a possible D gene is TRBD1 (6 bases). The V end lost 4 bases, the J end lost 10 bases, and 17 bases lay between the germline ends. From germline, CDR1 is SGHTA and CDR2 FQGTGA. The CDR3 extends over 15 amino acids. The CDR3 bases are TGTGCCAGCAGCTCGACAGTGCAACAGGGCTCACCCCTCCACTTT. Residues: CASSSTVQQGSPLHF. Filled out from reference TRBV7-3 and TRBJ1-6, the complete variable domain reads GAGVSQTPSNKVTEKGKYVELRCDPISGHTALYWYRQSLGQGPEFLIYFQGTGAADDSGLPNDRFFAVRPEGSVSTLKIQRTERGDSAVYLCASSSTVQQGSPLHFGNGTRLTVT.

V gene TRBV6-5 combines with J gene TRBJ1-4, with D possibly TRBD1 on 6 matching bases. The CDR3 has 12 amino acids. Germline V gene sequence: CDR1 MNHEY, CDR2 SVGAGI. V gave up 6 bases and J gave up 8 bases, with 10 bases separating them. The CDR3 protein is CASRGHGEKLFF. CDR3 bases: TGTGCCAGCAGGGGACACGGGGAAAAACTGTTTTTT.

The rearrangement links TRBV29-1 to TRBJ1-2; 8 bases are shared with TRBD1. Germline CDR1 reads SQVTM; CDR2 reads ANQGSEA. This CDR3 contains 11 residues. Germline trimming cut 8 bases from V and 8 bases from J; bases unmatched to any gene: 7. The CDR3 coding sequence is TGCAGCTCCCGGACAGGGAAGGGCTACACCTTC. Protein product: CSSRTGKGYTF.

The V and J genes are TRBV19 and TRBJ2-7, with D maybe TRBD2 (6 bases). V lost 5 bases, J lost 3 bases, and 8 bases lay in between. This CDR3 region has 12 residues. In germline, CDR1 is LNHDA, CDR2 SQIVND (reference sequence). In nucleotides, the CDR3 is TGTGCCAGTAGTGGTAGCGGCTACGAGCAGTACTTC. Its translation: CASSGSGYEQYF.

This chain uses TRBV29-1 with TRBJ2-7; 8 bases are a match to TRBD2. Germline lookup yields CDR1 SQVTM and CDR2 ANQGSEA. CDR3 size: 15 residues. The junction had 6 bases not matched to a gene; V was cut back by 2 bases and J by 0 bases. CDR3 residues: CSVEKSGRHSYEQYF. The CDR3 DNA reads as TGCAGCGTTGAAAAGAGCGGGAGACACTCCTACGAGCAGTACTTC.

This clone was seen only a few times. This chain connects TRBV28 to TRBJ1-5; maybe TRBD1 (5 bases). Germline V gene sequence: CDR1 MDHEN, CDR2 SYDVKM. The CDR3 runs to 16 residues. V dropped 3 bases and J dropped 0 bases, with 12 bases sitting between them. The CDR3 DNA reads as TGTGCCAGCAGTTTGACAGAGACTTATAGCAATCAGCCCCAGCATTTT. Residues: CASSLTETYSNQPQHF.

The V and J genes are TRBV9 and TRBJ1-2; unclear D gene. There are 16 residues in the CDR3. V was trimmed by 0 bases and J by 4 bases, leaving 16 bases between them. Germline-derived CDR1 and CDR2 are SGDLS and YYNGEE. Here the CDR3 reads CASSVEAAAKIYGYTF. The DNA of the CDR3 is TGTGCCAGCAGCGTAGAGGCGGCAGCCAAAATCTATGGCTACACCTTC.

The CDR3 region has the DNA TGTGCCAGCAGACGTACAGGGGGTGGGGAGCTGTTTTTT. Its protein is CASRRTGGGELFF. This chain links TRBV7-9 with TRBJ2-2, with 8 bases aligning to TRBD1. CDR1 is SEHNR and CDR2 is FQNEAQ in the germline V gene (reference sequence). There are 13 residues in the CDR3. The V segment lost 6 bases and the J segment 8 bases; nucleotides outside the gene matches: 5.

This clone came up a few times. The J gene is TRBJ1-4, the V gene TRBV11-2; TRBD1 might be the D (6 bases). Trimming shortened V by 6 bases and J by 14 bases, and 22 bases separated the two germline ends. The CDR3 is 14 residues long. CDR1 is SGHAT, CDR2 FQNNGV, per germline. The CDR3 is CASRAGGGSQKLFF. CDR3 DNA: TGTGCCAGCAGAGCGGGAGGGGGAAGTCAGAAGCTGTTTTTT.

The V call is TRBV4-3, the J call TRBJ1-4, with 9 bases aligning to TRBD1. The trim removed 6 bases at V and 3 bases at J, leaving 5 bases unmatched. The CDR3 extends over 15 amino acids. Germline-derived CDR1 and CDR2 are LGHNA and YSLEER. DNA for the CDR3: TGCGCCAGCAGACCCGACAGGGGGGCTAATGAAAAACTGTTTTTT. Protein: CASRPDRGANEKLFF.

This chain joins TRBV7-9 and TRBJ1-4; D is unresolved. The CDR3 length is 14 residues. V shed 5 bases and J shed 8 bases, with 15 bases lying between them. Germline-derived CDR1 and CDR2 are SEHNR and FQNEAQ (reference sequence). Written as DNA, the CDR3 is TGTGCCAGCAGCAGCCGGGATTCCGTCGAAAAACTGTTTTTT. This sequence encodes CASSSRDSVEKLFF.

The genes are TRBV2 and TRBJ1-5; weak D call: TRBD1 (5 bases). V shed 6 bases and J shed 4 bases, with 10 bases lying between them. The CDR3 totals 13 residues. The germline gives CDR1 SNHLY, CDR2 FYNNEI. The CDR3 here is CASRDTGNQPQHF. The CDR3 nucleotides read TGTGCCAGCAGGGATACAGGTAATCAGCCCCAGCATTTT.

This sequence joins TRBV12-3 or TRBV12-4 and TRBJ1-5; D not certain. The CDR3 length is 12 residues. Trimming removed 2 bases at V and 7 bases at J, with 6 bases between. The CDR3 DNA follows: TGTGCCAGCAGTTTATTAAAACAGCCCCAGCATTTT. Residues: CASSLLKQPQHF.

The chain combines TRBV5-1 with TRBJ2-6; perhaps TRBD2 as D (6 bases). The germline CDR1 and CDR2 sequences are SGHRS and YFSETQ. CDR3 length: 15 residues. The V end lost 3 bases, the J end lost 0 bases, and 7 bases lay between the germline ends. The CDR3 DNA reads TGCGCCAGCAGCTACGGGGGCTCTGGGGCCAACGTCCTGACTTTC. As protein: CASSYGGSGANVLTF.

The rearrangement uses TRBV19 and TRBJ1-1; maybe TRBD1 (6 bases). Trimming left V 3 bases short and J 11 bases short, with 22 bases between. Germline V gene lookup returns CDR1 LNHDA and CDR2 SQIVND (reference sequence). This CDR3 has 15 residues. CDR3 protein: CASSISHRDEEVAFF. The CDR3 DNA reads as TGTGCCAGTAGTATTTCCCACAGGGACGAGGAGGTGGCTTTCTTT.

This chain connects TRBV6-6 to TRBJ1-6, with D maybe TRBD1 (6 bases). The CDR3 is 16 residues long. V was clipped by 6 bases and J by 5 bases, with 17 bases between them. Per the germline V gene, CDR1 is MNHNY and CDR2 is SVGAGI (reference sequence). CDR3 nucleotide sequence: TGTGCCAGCAGGAAAACCAGGGGCTTCAATAATTCACCCCTCCACTTT. This encodes CASRKTRGFNNSPLHF.

This clone was picked up one time. The CDR3 here is CAIRDRDRVHEQYF. In DNA, the CDR3 is TGTGCCATCAGAGACCGGGACAGGGTTCACGAGCAGTACTTC. The chain employs TRBV10-3 and TRBJ2-7, with 9 nucleotides matching TRBD1. The germline V gene encodes CDR1 ENHRY and CDR2 SYGVKD. The V segment lost 6 bases and the J segment 5 bases; nucleotides outside the gene matches: 8. The CDR3 runs 14 residues.

J is TRBJ1-4 and V is TRBV9; D ambiguous. Trimming shortened V by 7 bases and J by 7 bases, and 11 bases separated the two germline ends. The germline CDR1 and CDR2 sequences are SGDLS and YYNGEE. The CDR3 contains 12 residues. The CDR3 sequence: CASGTEGEKLFF. The DNA for the CDR3 is TGTGCCAGCGGCACGGAGGGTGAAAAACTGTTTTTT.

This clone has only a few counts. The chain links TRBV6-5 to TRBJ1-1, with unresolved D. Germline lookup yields CDR1 MNHEY and CDR2 SVGAGI. CDR3 length equals 14 residues. Trimming stripped 5 bases from V and 4 bases from J, with 14 bases between. In DNA form, the CDR3 reads TGTGCCAGCAGTCGCTCCTCGTGGGCCACTGAAGCTTTCTTT. Translated: CASSRSSWATEAFF.

The chain recombines TRBV6-5 with TRBJ1-5; D gene uncertain. Germline CDR1 is MNHEY and CDR2 is SVGAGI. The CDR3 sequence is 15 residues long. Trimming left V 2 bases short and J 1 base short, with 9 bases between. The CDR3 is CASSYIRGSNQPQHF. CDR3 sequence (DNA): TGTGCCAGCAGTTACATTAGAGGGAGCAATCAGCCCCAGCATTTT.

The chain is built from TRBV6-5 and TRBJ1-2, with 11 bases matching TRBD1. CDR1 is MNHEY and CDR2 is SVGAGI in the germline V gene. The ends lost 2 bases at V and 2 bases at J; junction bases unmatched: 4. The CDR3 loop spans 16 amino acids. CDR3 bases: TGTGCCAGCAGTTACATACGGACAGGGGGCAACTATGGCTACACCTTC. Protein product: CASSYIRTGGNYGYTF.

V is TRBV4-1 and J is TRBJ2-3; 7 nucleotides line up with TRBD2. With 0 bases clipped from V and 1 base from J, the junction kept 4 bases outside the gene matches. Per germline, CDR1 MGHRA and CDR2 YSYEKL. This CDR3 region has 16 residues. CDR3: CASSQDALAGTDTQYF. The CDR3 DNA is TGCGCCAGCAGCCAAGATGCGCTAGCGGGCACAGATACGCAGTATTTT.

This chain joins TRBV18 and TRBJ1-1, with D possibly matching TRBD1 (6 bases). The CDR3 has 15 residues. The ends were cut back, 4 bases at V and 1 base at J, with 13 bases in the middle. Germline V lookup: CDR1 KGHSH, CDR2 LQKENI. CDR3 sequence: CASSLLTGRNTEAFF. The CDR3 nucleotides are TGTGCCAGCTCACTTCTGACAGGACGGAACACTGAAGCTTTCTTT.

By share, this clone ranks as medium-sized. The CDR3: CATSGSSRGGTSTDTQYF. DNA for the CDR3: TGTGCCACCAGTGGGTCAAGCCGCGGGGGGACTAGCACAGATACGCAGTATTTT. The V gene is TRBV24-1, the J gene TRBJ2-3, with 8 bases identical to TRBD2. Germline loops: CDR1 KGHDR, CDR2 SFDVKD. The ends lost 5 bases at V and 0 bases at J; junction bases unmatched: 12. This CDR3 is 18 amino acids long.

Remarks on this clone: The same CDR3 can be traced to other DNA sequences in this sample. The V call is TRBV7-6, the J call TRBJ2-2; 8 bases are shared with TRBD1. Losses at the gene ends were 5 bases for V and 7 bases for J; bases not matched to a gene: 6. The germline V gene encodes CDR1 SGHVS and CDR2 FNYEAQ. The CDR3 contains 14 residues. The CDR3 nucleotides are TGTGCCAGCAGCCCTCAGGGGGCCGGCGGGGAGCTGTTTTTT. Amino acids: CASSPQGAGGELFF.

The chain employs TRBV10-2 and TRBJ1-6; 7 bases map to TRBD1. This CDR3 region has 13 residues. Germline V lookup: CDR1 WSHSY, CDR2 SAAADI. With V trimmed by 2 bases and J by 9 bases, 1 base remained unmatched. Written as DNA, the CDR3 is TGCGCCAGCAGTGAGGCAGGGGGTTCACCCCTCCACTTT. Amino acid sequence: CASSEAGGSPLHF.

The rearrangement links TRBV9 to TRBJ2-7, with unresolved D. Germline-derived CDR1 and CDR2 are SGDLS and YYNGEE. This CDR3 is built from 14 residues. Between the trimmed V and J ends, which lost 0 bases and 6 bases, there was a span of 13 bases. The CDR3 region is CASSVEIVAGEQYF. CDR3 in DNA: TGTGCCAGCAGCGTAGAAATTGTAGCTGGCGAGCAGTACTTC.

V gene TRBV3-1 (or the pseudogene TRBV3-2) combines with J gene TRBJ2-3; 9 nucleotides line up with TRBD2. The CDR3 extends over 16 amino acids. CDR1 and CDR2 from the germline V gene are LGHDT and YNNKEL (reference sequence). Unmatched junction bases numbered 4, after V lost 2 bases and J lost 1 base. The chain's CDR3 is CASSQHSGGGTDTQYF. The CDR3 DNA reads TGTGCCAGCAGCCAACATAGCGGGGGTGGCACAGATACGCAGTATTTT.

The CDR3 DNA follows: TGTGCCAGCAGTCCCGATAGCGGGGGGGCGGCAGATACGCAGTATTTT. Amino acid sequence: CASSPDSGGAADTQYF. The gene calls are TRBV2 and TRBJ2-3, with 11 nucleotides matching TRBD2. After removal of 5 bases from V and 4 bases from J, the junction contained 8 bases not matched to a gene. CDR1 is SNHLY, CDR2 FYNNEI, per germline. The CDR3 covers 16 residues.

The gene calls are TRBV6-4 and TRBJ2-6; D is possibly TRBD1 (6 bases). The V end was cut by 6 bases, the J end by 4 bases, with 10 bases between. Germline CDR1 is MRHNA and CDR2 is SNTAGT. The CDR3 loop spans 14 amino acids. The CDR3 region has the DNA TGTGCCAGCAGACAGGGTCTCGGGGCCAACGTCCTGACTTTC. As protein: CASRQGLGANVLTF.